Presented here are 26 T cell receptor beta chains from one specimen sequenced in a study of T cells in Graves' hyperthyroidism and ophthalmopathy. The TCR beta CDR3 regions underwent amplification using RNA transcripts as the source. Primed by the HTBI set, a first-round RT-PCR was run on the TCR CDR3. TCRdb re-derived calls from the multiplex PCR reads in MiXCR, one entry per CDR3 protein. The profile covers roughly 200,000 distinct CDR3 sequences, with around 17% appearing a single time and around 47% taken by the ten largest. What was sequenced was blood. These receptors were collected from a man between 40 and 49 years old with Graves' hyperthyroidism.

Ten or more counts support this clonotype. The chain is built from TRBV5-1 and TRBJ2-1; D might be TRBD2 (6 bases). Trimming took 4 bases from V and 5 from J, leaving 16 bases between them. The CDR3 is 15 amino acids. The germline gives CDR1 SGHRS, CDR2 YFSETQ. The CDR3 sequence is CASSQLAGTHNEQFF. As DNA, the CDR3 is TGCGCCAGCAGCCAGCTCGCGGGGACCCACAATGAGCAGTTCTTC.

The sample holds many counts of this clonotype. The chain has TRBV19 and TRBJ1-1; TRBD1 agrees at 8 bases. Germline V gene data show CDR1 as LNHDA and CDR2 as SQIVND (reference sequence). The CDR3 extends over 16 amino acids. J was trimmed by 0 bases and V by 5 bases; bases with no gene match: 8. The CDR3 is CASSLGTGIMNTEAFF. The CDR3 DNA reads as TGTGCCAGTAGTCTCGGGACAGGCATAATGAACACTGAAGCTTTCTTT.

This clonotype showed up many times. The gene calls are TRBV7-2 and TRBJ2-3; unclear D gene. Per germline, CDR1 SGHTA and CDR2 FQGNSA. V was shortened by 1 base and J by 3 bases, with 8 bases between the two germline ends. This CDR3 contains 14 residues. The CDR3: CASSLDAGTDTQYF. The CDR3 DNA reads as TGTGCCAGCAGCTTAGACGCCGGGACAGATACGCAGTATTTT.

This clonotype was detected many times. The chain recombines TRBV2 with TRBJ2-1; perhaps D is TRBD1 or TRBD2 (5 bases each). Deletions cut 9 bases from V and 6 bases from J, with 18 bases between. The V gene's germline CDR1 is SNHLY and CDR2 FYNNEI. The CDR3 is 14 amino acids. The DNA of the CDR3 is TGTGCCAGTCTCACGGGGCTACTGGGCAATGAGCAGTTCTTC. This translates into CASLTGLLGNEQFF.

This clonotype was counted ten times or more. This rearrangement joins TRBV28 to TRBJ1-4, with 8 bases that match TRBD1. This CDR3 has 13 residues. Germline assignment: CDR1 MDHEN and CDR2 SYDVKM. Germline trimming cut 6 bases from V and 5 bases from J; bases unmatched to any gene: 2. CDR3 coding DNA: TGTGCCAGCAGGGACAGGGTCAATGAAAAACTGTTTTTT. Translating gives CASRDRVNEKLFF.

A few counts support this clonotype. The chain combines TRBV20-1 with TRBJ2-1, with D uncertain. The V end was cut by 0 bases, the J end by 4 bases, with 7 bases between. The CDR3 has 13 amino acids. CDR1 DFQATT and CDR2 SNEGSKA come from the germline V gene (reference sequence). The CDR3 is CSARDLGYNEQFF. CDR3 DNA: TGCAGTGCTAGAGATCTAGGGTACAATGAGCAGTTCTTC.

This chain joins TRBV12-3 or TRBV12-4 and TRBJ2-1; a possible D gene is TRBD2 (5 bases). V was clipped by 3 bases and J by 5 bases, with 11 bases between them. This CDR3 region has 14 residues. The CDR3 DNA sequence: TGTGCCAGCAGTTTCCTCAGCGGAAACAATGAGCAGTTCTTC. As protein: CASSFLSGNNEQFF.

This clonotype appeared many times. CDR3 protein: CASSLGLAGPDTQYF. CDR3 DNA: TGCGCCAGCAGCTTGGGACTAGCGGGGCCAGATACGCAGTATTTT. The chain links TRBV5-1 to TRBJ2-3, with 11 nucleotides matching TRBD2. The ends lost 0 bases at V and 4 bases at J; junction bases unmatched: 1. From germline, CDR1 is SGHRS and CDR2 YFSETQ. This CDR3 is 15 amino acids long.

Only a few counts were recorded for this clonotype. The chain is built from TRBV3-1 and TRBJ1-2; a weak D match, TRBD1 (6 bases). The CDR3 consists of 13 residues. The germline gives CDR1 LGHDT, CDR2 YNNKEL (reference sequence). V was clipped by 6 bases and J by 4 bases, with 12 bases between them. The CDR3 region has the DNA TGTGCCAGCAGGTTGACAGGAGGCTATGGCTACACCTTC. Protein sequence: CASRLTGGYGYTF.

The CDR3 protein is CASSYAPGQGYPLHF. The CDR3, as DNA: TGTGCCAGCAGTTACGCTCCGGGACAGGGGTATCCCCTCCACTTT. This chain uses TRBV6-6 with TRBJ1-6, with 10 bases aligning to TRBD1. With 2 bases clipped from V and 13 bases from J, the junction kept 8 bases outside the gene matches. Germline values: CDR1 MNHNY, CDR2 SVGAGI (reference sequence). The CDR3 loop spans 15 amino acids.

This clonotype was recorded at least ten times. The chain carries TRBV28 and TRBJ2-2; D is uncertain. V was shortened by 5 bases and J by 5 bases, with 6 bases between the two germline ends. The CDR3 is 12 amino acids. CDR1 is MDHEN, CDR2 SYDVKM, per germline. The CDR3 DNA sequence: TGTGCCAGCAGTACTCCTACCGGGGAGCTGTTTTTT. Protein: CASSTPTGELFF.

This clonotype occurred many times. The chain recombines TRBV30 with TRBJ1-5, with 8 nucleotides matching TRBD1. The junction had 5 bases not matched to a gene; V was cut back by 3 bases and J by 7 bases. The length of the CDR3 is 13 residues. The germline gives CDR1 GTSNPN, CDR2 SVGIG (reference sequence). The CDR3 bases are TGTGCCTGGAGCCCTCCAGGGGGCCAGCCCCAGCATTTT. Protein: CAWSPPGGQPQHF.

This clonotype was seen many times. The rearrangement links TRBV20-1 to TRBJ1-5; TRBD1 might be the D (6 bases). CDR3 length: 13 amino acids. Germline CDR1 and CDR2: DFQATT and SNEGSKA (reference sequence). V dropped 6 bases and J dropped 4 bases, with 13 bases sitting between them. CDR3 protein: CSARGGGNQPQHF. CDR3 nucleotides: TGCAGTGCCCGAGGGGGTGGGAATCAGCCCCAGCATTTT.

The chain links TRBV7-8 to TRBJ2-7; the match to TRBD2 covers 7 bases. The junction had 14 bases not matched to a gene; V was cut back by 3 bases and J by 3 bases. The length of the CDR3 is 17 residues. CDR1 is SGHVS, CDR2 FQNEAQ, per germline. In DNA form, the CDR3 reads TGTGCCAGCAGCTTCCCGAGGGCCGGGACTACTAACTACGAGCAGTACTTC. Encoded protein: CASSFPRAGTTNYEQYF.

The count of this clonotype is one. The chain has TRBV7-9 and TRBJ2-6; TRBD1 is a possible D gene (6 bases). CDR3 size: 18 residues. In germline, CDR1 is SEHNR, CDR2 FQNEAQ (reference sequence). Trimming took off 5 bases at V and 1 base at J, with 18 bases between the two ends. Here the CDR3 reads CASSPEMGANSGANVLTF. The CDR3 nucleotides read TGTGCCAGCAGCCCCGAAATGGGGGCTAATTCTGGGGCCAACGTCCTGACTTTC.

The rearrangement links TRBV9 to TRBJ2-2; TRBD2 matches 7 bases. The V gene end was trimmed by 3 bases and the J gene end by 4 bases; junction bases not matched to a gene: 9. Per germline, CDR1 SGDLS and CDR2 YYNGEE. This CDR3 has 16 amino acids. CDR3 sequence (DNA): TGTGCCAGCAGCGGAGCGGGGACCCCCCCCACCGGGGAGCTGTTTTTT. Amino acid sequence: CASSGAGTPPTGELFF.

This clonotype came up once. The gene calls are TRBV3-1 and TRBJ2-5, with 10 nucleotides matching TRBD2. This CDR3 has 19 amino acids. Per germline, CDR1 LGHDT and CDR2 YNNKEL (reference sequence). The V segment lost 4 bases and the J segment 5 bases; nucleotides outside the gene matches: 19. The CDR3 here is CASSRKNRLAGGPTETQYF. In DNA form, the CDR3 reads TGTGCCAGCAGCCGCAAAAATCGACTAGCGGGCGGCCCGACGGAGACCCAGTACTTC.

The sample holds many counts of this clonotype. The CDR3 nucleotides read TGCGCCAGCAAATCCACTAGCGCCGAGACCCAGTACTTC. Translating gives CASKSTSAETQYF. The V call is TRBV5-1, the J call TRBJ2-5; 7 nucleotides agree with TRBD2. Germline lookup yields CDR1 SGHRS and CDR2 YFSETQ. V was pared by 6 bases and J by 5 bases, with 7 bases of the junction left unmatched. This CDR3 is 13 amino acids long. Using reference TRBV5-1 and TRBJ2-5 for the parts outside the CDR3, the full variable domain is KAGVTQTPRYLIKTRGQQVTLSCSPISGHRSVSWYQQTPGQGLQFLFEYFSETQRNKGNFPGRFSGRQFSNSRSEMNVSTLELGDSALYLCASKSTSAETQYFGPGTRLLVL.

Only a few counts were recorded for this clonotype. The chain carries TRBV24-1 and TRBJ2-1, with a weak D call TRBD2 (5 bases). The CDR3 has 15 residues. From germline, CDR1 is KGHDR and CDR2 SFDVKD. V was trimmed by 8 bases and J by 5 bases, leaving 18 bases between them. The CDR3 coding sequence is TGTGCCACCACCCGAACGGTAGAGGGCGACAATGAGCAGTTCTTC. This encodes CATTRTVEGDNEQFF.

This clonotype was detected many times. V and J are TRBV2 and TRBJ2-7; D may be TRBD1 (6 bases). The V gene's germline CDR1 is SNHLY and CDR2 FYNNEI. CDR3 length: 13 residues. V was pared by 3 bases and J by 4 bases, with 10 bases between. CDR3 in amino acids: CASSETGSYEQYF. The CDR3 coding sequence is TGTGCCAGCAGTGAGACAGGCTCGTACGAGCAGTACTTC.

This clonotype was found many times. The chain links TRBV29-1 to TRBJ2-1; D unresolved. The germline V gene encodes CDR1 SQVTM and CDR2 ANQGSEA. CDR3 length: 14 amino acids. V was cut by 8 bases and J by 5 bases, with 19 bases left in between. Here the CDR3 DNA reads TGCAGCTTGTTGAAGGGCTTGTTGGACAATGAGCAGTTCTTC. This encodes CSLLKGLLDNEQFF.

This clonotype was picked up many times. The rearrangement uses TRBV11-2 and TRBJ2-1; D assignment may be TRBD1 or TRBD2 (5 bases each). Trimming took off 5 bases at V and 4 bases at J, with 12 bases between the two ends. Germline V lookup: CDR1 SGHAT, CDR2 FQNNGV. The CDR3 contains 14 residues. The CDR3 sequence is CASSRLGVYNEQFF. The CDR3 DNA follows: TGTGCCAGCAGCCGGCTGGGGGTTTACAATGAGCAGTTCTTC. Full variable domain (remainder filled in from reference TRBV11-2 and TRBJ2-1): EAGVAQSPRYKIIEKRQSVAFWCNPISGHATLYWYQQILGQGPKLLIQFQNNGVVDDSQLPKDRFSAERLKGVDSTLKIQPAKLEDSAVYLCASSRLGVYNEQFFGPGTRLTVL.

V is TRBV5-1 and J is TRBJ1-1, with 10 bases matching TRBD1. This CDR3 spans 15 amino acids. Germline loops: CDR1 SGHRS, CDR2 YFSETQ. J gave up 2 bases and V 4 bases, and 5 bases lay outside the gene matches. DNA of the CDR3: TGCGCCAGCAGCATAGGGACAGGGGATAACACTGAAGCTTTCTTT. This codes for CASSIGTGDNTEAFF.

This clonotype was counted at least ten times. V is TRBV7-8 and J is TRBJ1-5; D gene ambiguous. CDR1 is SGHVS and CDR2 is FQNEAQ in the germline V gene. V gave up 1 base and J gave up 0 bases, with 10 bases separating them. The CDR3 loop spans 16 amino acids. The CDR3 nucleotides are TGTGCCAGCAGCTTAGATCGACGATATAGCAATCAGCCCCAGCATTTT. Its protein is CASSLDRRYSNQPQHF.

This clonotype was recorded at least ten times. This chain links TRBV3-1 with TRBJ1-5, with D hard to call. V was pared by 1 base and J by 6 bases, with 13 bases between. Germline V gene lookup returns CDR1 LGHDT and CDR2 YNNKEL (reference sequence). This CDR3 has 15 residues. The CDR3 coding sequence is TGTGCCAGCAGCCAAGGGGCAGGTTGGGCTCAGCCCCAGCATTTT. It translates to CASSQGAGWAQPQHF. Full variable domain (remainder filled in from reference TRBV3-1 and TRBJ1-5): DTAVSQTPKYLVTQMGNDKSIKCEQNLGHDTMYWYKQDSKKFLKIMFSYNNKELIINETVPNRFSPKSPDKAHLNLHINSLELGDSAVYFCASSQGAGWAQPQHFGDGTRLSIL.

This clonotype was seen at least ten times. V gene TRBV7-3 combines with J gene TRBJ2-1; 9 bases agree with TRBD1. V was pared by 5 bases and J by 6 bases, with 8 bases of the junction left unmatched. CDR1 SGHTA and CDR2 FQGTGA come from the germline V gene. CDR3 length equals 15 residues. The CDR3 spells CASSPRQGGPNEQFF. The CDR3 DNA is TGTGCCAGCAGCCCCCGACAGGGGGGCCCCAATGAGCAGTTCTTC.